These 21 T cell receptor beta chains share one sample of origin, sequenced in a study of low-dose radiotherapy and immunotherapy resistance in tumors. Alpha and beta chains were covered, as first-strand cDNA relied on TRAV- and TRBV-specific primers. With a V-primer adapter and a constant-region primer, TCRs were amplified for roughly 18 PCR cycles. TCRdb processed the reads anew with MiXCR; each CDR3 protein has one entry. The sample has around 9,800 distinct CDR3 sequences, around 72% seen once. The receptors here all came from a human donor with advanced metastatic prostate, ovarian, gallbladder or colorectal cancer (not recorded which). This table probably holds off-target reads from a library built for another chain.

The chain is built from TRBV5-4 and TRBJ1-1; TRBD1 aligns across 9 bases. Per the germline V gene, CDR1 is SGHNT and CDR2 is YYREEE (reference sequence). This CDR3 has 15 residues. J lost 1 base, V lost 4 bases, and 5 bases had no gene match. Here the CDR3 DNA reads TGTGCCAGCAGCGTCCCACAGGGGGCGAACACTGAAGCTTTCTTT. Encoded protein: CASSVPQGANTEAFF. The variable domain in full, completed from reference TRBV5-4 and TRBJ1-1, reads ETGVTQSPTHLIKTRGQQVTLRCSSQSGHNTVSWYQQALGQGPQFIFQYYREEENGRGNFPPRFSGLQFPNYSSELNVNALELDDSALYLCASSVPQGANTEAFFGQGTRLTVV.

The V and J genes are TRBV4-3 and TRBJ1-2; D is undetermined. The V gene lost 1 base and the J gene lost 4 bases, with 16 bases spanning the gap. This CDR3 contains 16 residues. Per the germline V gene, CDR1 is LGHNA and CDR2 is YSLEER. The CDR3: CASSQGTVDHLYGYTF. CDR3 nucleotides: TGCGCCAGCAGCCAAGGTACCGTGGATCATCTCTATGGCTACACCTTC.

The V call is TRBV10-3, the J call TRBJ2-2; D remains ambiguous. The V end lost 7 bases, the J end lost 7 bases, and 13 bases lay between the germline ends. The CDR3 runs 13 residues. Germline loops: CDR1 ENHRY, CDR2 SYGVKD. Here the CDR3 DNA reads TGTGCCATCAACCACGTCGTGGACGGGGAGCTGTTTTTT. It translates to CAINHVVDGELFF.

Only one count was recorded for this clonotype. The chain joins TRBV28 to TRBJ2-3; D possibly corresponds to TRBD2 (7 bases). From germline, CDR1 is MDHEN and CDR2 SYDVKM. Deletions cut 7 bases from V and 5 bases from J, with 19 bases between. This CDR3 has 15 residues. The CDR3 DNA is TGTGCCAGCACCGTAGGGGGAGCTAGCGGAGATACGCAGTATTTT. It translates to CASTVGGASGDTQYF.

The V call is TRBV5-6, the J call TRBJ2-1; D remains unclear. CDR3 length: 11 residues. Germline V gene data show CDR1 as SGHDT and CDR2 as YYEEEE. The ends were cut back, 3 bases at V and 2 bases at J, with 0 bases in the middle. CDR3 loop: CASSSYNEQFF. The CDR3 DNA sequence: TGTGCCAGCAGCTCCTACAATGAGCAGTTCTTC.

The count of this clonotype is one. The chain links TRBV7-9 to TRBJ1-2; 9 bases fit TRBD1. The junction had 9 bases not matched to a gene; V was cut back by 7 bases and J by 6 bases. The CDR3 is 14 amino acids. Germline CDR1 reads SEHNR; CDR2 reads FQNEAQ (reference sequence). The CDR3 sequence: CASTRTGDNNGYTF. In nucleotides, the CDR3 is TGTGCCAGCACCCGGACAGGGGATAATAATGGCTACACCTTC.

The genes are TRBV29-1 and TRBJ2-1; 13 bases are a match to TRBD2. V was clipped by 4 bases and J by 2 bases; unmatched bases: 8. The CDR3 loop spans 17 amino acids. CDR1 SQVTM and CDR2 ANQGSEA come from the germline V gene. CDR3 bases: TGCAGCGTTGCAGGGACTAGCGGGACGACAGCCTACAATGAGCAGTTCTTC. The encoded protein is CSVAGTSGTTAYNEQFF.

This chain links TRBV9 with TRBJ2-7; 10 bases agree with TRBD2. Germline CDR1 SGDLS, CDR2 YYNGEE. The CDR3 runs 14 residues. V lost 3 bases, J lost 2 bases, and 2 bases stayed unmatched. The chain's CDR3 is CASSDSGRPYEQYF. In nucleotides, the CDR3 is TGTGCCAGCAGCGATAGCGGGAGGCCCTACGAGCAGTACTTC.

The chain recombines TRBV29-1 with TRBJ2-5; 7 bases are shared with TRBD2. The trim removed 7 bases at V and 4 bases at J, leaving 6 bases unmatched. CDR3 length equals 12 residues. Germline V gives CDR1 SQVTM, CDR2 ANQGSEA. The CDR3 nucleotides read TGCAGCGCCGGGGGACTAAGAGAGACCCAGTACTTC. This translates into CSAGGLRETQYF.

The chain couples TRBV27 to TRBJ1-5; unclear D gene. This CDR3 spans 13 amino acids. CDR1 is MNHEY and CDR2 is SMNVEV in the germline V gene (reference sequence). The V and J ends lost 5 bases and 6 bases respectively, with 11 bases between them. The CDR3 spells CASSPYPGQPQHF. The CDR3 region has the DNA TGTGCCAGCAGTCCTTATCCCGGTCAGCCCCAGCATTTT.

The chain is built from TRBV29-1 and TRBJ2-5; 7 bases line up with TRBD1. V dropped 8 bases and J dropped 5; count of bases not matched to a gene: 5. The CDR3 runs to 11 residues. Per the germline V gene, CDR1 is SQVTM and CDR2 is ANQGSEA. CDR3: CSFGTAETQYF. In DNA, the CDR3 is TGCAGCTTCGGGACAGCGGAGACCCAGTACTTC.

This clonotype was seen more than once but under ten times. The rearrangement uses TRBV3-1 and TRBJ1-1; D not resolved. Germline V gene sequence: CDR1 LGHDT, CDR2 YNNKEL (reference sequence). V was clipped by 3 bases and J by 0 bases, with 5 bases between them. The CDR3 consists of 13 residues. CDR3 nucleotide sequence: TGTGCCAGCAGCCACGGGATGAACACTGAAGCTTTCTTT. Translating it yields CASSHGMNTEAFF.

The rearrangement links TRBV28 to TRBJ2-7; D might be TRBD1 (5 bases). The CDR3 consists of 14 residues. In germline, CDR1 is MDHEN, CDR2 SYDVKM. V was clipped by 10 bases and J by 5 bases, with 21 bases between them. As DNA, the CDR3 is TGTGCCACCTCCCGAAGCCAGGGTCGACACGAGCAGTACTTC. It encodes CATSRSQGRHEQYF.

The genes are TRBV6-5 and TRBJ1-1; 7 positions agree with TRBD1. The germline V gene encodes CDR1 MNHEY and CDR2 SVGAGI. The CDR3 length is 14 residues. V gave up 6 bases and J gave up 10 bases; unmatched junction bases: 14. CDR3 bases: TGTGCCAGCAGACCCTCCCTCGACAGGGATGGAGCTTTCTTT. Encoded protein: CASRPSLDRDGAFF.

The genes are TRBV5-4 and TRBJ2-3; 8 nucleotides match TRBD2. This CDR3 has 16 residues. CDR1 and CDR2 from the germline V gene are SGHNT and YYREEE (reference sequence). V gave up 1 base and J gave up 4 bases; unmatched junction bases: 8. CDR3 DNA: TGTGCCAGCAGCTTGTCGAGCGGGAGCGGGGCAGATACGCAGTATTTT. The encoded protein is CASSLSSGSGADTQYF.

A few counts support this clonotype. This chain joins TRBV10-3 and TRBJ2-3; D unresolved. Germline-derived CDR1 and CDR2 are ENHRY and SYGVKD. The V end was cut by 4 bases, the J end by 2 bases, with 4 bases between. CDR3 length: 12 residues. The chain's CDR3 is CAISAATDTQYF. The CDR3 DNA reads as TGTGCCATCAGTGCCGCCACAGATACGCAGTATTTT.

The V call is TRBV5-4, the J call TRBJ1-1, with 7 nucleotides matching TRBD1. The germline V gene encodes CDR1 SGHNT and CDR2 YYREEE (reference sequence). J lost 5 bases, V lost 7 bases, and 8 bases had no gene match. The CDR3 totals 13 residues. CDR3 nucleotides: TGTGCCAGCCTGGGACAGCTCGGGACTGAAGCTTTCTTT. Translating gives CASLGQLGTEAFF.

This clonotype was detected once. The CDR3: CASMGHSVETEAFF. CDR3 bases: TGTGCCAGCATGGGTCACAGCGTGGAAACTGAAGCTTTCTTT. This chain joins TRBV6-8 and TRBJ1-1; D remains ambiguous. The V gene's germline CDR1 is MNHGY and CDR2 SAAAGT. The CDR3 spans 14 residues. Trimming cost V 7 bases and J 5 bases, with 17 bases left between them.

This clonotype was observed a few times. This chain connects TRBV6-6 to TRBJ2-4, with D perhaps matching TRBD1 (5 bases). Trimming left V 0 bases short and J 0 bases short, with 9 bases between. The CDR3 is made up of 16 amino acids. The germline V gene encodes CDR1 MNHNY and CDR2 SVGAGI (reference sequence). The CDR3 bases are TGTGCCAGCAGTTACTCTCAGGGTTTAGCCAAAAACATTCAGTACTTC. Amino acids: CASSYSQGLAKNIQYF.

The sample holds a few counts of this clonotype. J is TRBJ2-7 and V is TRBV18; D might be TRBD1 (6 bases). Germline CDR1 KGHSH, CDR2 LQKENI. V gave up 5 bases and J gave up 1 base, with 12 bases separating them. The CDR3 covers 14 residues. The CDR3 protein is CASSGQFGSYEQYF. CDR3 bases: TGTGCCAGCTCAGGACAGTTCGGGTCCTACGAGCAGTACTTC. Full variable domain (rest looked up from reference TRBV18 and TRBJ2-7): NAGVMQNPRHLVRRRGQEARLRCSPMKGHSHVYWYRQLPEEGLKFMVYLQKENIIDESGMPKERFSAEFPKEGPSILRIQQVVRGDSAAYFCASSGQFGSYEQYFGPGTRLTVT.

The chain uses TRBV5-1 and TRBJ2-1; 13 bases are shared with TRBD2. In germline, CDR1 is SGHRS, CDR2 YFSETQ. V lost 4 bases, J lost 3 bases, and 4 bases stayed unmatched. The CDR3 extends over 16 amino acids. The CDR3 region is CASSPRLAGGYNEQFF. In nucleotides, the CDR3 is TGCGCCAGCAGCCCAAGACTAGCGGGAGGCTACAATGAGCAGTTCTTC. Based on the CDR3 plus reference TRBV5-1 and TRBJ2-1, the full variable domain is KAGVTQTPRYLIKTRGQQVTLSCSPISGHRSVSWYQQTPGQGLQFLFEYFSETQRNKGNFPGRFSGRQFSNSRSEMNVSTLELGDSALYLCASSPRLAGGYNEQFFGPGTRLTVL.